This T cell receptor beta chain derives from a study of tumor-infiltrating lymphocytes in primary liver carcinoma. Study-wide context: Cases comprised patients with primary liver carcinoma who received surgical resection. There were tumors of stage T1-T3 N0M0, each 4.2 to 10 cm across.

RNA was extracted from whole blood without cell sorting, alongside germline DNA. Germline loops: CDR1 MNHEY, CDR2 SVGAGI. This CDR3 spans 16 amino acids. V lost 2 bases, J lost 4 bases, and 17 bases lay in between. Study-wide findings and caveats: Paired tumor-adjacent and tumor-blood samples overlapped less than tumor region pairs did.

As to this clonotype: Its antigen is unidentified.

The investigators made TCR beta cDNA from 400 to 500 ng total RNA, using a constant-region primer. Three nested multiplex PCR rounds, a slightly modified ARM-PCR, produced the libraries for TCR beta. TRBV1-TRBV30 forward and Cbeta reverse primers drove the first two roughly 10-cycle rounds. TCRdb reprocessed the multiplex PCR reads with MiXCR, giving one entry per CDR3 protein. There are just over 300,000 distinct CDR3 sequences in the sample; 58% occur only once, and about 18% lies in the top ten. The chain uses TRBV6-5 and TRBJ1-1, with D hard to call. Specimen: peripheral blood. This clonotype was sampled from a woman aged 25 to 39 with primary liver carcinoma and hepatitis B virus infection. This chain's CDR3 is CASSYGTVRDFTEAFF. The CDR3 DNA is TGTGCCAGCAGTTACGGTACAGTTCGAGATTTCACTGAAGCTTTCTTT.